This record looks at one TCR beta chain sequence and its context. Antigen: not known. V shed 2 bases and J shed 7 bases, with 5 bases lying between them. This CDR3 contains 12 residues. CDR1 and CDR2 from the germline V gene are MNHEY and SMNVEV (reference sequence). The source of the sample is a study of T cell responses to AZD1222 COVID-19 vaccine. Only in-frame clones appear in the TCRdb table, and some are missing; sequencing was by immunoSEQ multiplex PCR. The sample has about 120,000 clones; 75% to 95% are singletons. Regarding the study as a whole: At 160-218 and 743-854, vaccine-associated CD4 TCRs were dominant, and they spanned spike. Baseline seropositives among AZD1222 recipients totaled only 5 to 7. Repertoire collection took place solely once the T cell response had peaked. Nearly half of the spike-specific TCRs reportedly recognize variant regions that carry no mutations.

This specimen was peripheral blood, taken 28 days after the second dose of the MenACWY control vaccine. The chain links TRBV27 to TRBJ1-4; D not resolved. This sequence originates from an adult who received the MenACWY meningococcal vaccine as a control. CDR3 residues: CASSLPGEKLFF. The CDR3 coding sequence is TGTGCCAGCAGTTTACCGGGTGAAAAACTGTTTTTT. The full variable domain, completed using reference TRBV27 and TRBJ1-4, is EAQVTQNPRYLITVTGKKLTVTCSQNMNHEYMSWYRQDPGLGLRQIYYSMNVEVTDKGDVPEGYKVSRKEKRNFPLILESPSPNQTSLYFCASSLPGEKLFFGSGTQLSVL.